The 8 T cell receptor beta chains given below trace back to one sample, sequenced in a study of T cells in Graves' hyperthyroidism and ophthalmopathy. RNA transcripts gave rise to amplified TCR beta CDR3 regions. The HTBI set primed first-round TCR CDR3 RT-PCR. MiXCR was run by TCRdb on the multiplex PCR reads, yielding one entry per CDR3 protein. Of hundreds of thousands of distinct CDR3 sequences in the sample, 12% to 15% were seen once. Sequencing used blood. These receptors were collected from a woman aged 18 to 35 with Graves' hyperthyroidism.

In DNA form, the CDR3 reads TGTGCCAGCAGCGCCCGGGGGTTGGCTGAAGCTTTCTTT. This translates into CASSARGLAEAFF. This chain joins TRBV9 and TRBJ1-1; a weak D match, TRBD1 (5 bases). CDR1 and CDR2 from the germline V gene are SGDLS and YYNGEE. This CDR3 contains 13 residues. Trimming shortened V by 3 bases and J by 6 bases, and 12 bases separated the two germline ends.

This clonotype was detected many times. The V call is TRBV6-1, the J call TRBJ1-5, with 8 bases identical to TRBD1. V lost 6 bases to trimming and J lost 1 base; unmatched junction nucleotides: 5. Germline loops: CDR1 MNHNS, CDR2 SASEGT. The length of the CDR3 is 15 residues. Here the CDR3 reads CASRRQGQSNQPQHF. CDR3 DNA: TGTGCCAGCAGGCGACAGGGGCAGAGCAATCAGCCCCAGCATTTT.

The V gene is TRBV6-5, the J gene TRBJ2-1, with 11 bases lining up with TRBD2. V was pared by 2 bases and J by 11 bases, with 11 bases of the junction left unmatched. The CDR3 is made up of 16 amino acids. Germline V gene data show CDR1 as MNHEY and CDR2 as SVGAGI. In nucleotides, the CDR3 is TGTGCCAGCAGTTACATTCCCGGGACTAGCGGAGATAAGCAGTTCTTC. This gives the protein CASSYIPGTSGDKQFF.

The chain links TRBV24-1 to TRBJ2-7; no clear D. V lost 4 bases to trimming and J lost 0 bases, with 6 bases between them. Germline loops: CDR1 KGHDR, CDR2 SFDVKD. The CDR3 is 13 residues long. CDR3 loop: CATSDPFSYEQYF. The CDR3 nucleotides read TGTGCCACCAGTGACCCGTTCTCCTACGAGCAGTACTTC.

This clonotype appeared many times. This sequence joins TRBV24-1 and TRBJ2-7; D perhaps matches TRBD1 (6 bases). Trimming removed 4 bases from V and 6 bases from J, with 12 bases in between. CDR1 is KGHDR, CDR2 SFDVKD, per germline. CDR3 length: 13 residues. The CDR3 DNA reads as TGTGCCACCAGTGACCGAGACAGGTTCGAGCAGTACTTC. Translated: CATSDRDRFEQYF.

This chain joins TRBV6-1 and TRBJ2-5, with TRBD1 identical over 10 bases. CDR1 and CDR2 (germline): MNHNS, SASEGT. The V and J ends lost 6 bases and 10 bases, in that order; junction bases with no gene match: 14. This CDR3 has 15 residues. The CDR3 region has the DNA TGTGCCAGCAGGTTGGGACAGGGGCTTTCCGGGATCCAGTACTTC. It encodes CASRLGQGLSGIQYF.

J is TRBJ2-5 and V is TRBV29-1; possible D gene TRBD2, 7 bases. The germline V gene encodes CDR1 SQVTM and CDR2 ANQGSEA. The V end was cut by 6 bases, the J end by 5 bases, with 13 bases between. This CDR3 contains 12 residues. Written as DNA, the CDR3 is TGCAGCGTGGGGGCGCGGGGGGAGACCCAGTACTTC. This codes for CSVGARGETQYF.

This clonotype was detected only a few times. The chain links TRBV7-9 to TRBJ2-5; no firm D call. The germline V gene has CDR1 SEHNR and CDR2 FQNEAQ (reference sequence). V lost 8 bases, J lost 3 bases, and 16 bases lay in between. The CDR3 runs 14 residues. Written as DNA, the CDR3 is TGTGCCAGCTGGCAATTCGACGGAGAAGAGACCCAGTACTTC. This codes for CASWQFDGEETQYF. The variable domain in full, completed from reference TRBV7-9 and TRBJ2-5, reads DTGVSQNPRHKITKRGQNVTFRCDPISEHNRLYWYRQTLGQGPEFLTYFQNEAQLEKSRLLSDRFSAERPKGSFSTLEIQRTEQGDSAMYLCASWQFDGEETQYFGPGTRLLVL.